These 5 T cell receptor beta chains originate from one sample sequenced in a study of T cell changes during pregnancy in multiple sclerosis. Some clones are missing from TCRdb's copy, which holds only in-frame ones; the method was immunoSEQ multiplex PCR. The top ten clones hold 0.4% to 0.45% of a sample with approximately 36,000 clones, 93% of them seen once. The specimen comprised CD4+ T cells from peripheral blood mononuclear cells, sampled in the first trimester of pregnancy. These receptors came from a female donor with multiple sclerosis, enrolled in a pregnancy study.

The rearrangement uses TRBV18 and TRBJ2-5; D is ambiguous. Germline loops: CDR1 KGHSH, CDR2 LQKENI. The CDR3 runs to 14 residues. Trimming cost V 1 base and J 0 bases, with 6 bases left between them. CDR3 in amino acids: CASSPLRYQETQYF. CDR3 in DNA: TGTGCCAGCTCACCACTGAGGTACCAAGAGACCCAGTACTTC. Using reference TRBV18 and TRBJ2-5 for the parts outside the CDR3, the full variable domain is NAGVMQNPRHLVRRRGQEARLRCSPMKGHSHVYWYRQLPEEGLKFMVYLQKENIIDESGMPKERFSAEFPKEGPSILRIQQVVRGDSAAYFCASSPLRYQETQYFGPGTRLLVL.

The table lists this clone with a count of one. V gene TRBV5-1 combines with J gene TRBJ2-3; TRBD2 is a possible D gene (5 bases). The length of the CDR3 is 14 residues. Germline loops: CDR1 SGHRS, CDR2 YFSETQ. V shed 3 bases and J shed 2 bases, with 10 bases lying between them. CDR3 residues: CASSSGKPTDTQYF. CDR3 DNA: TGCGCCAGCAGCTCCGGGAAGCCCACAGATACGCAGTATTTT.

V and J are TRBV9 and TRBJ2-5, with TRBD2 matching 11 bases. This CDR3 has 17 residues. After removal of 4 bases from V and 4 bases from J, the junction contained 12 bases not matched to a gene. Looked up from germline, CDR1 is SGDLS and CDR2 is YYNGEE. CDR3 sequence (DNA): TGTGCCAGCAGCCCGCGAAACCTAGCGGGAGGTCGAGAGACCCAGTACTTC. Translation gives CASSPRNLAGGRETQYF.

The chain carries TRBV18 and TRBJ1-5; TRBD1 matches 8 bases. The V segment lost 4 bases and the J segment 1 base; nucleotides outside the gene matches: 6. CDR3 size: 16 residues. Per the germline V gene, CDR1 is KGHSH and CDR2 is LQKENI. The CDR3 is CASSQETGASNQPQHF. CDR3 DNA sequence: TGTGCCAGCTCACAGGAGACAGGGGCGAGCAATCAGCCCCAGCATTTT.

The CDR3 DNA sequence: TGTGCCAGTAGTATTTCCGGGACAGGGAACTATGGCTACACCTTC. It translates to CASSISGTGNYGYTF. The chain employs TRBV19 and TRBJ1-2; 9 nucleotides match TRBD1. Germline V gives CDR1 LNHDA, CDR2 SQIVND (reference sequence). V lost 3 bases and J lost 2; bases outside the gene matches: 4. This CDR3 contains 15 residues.